The rows below give T cell receptor beta chains drawn from one sample of a study of identical twins. Each CDR3 protein gets one entry after TCRdb re-called the 5' RACE reads with MiXCR. The sample includes around 490,000 distinct CDR3 sequences, over 11% of them seen just once. Separately, the same data were catalogued under a study of yellow fever vaccine responses in identical twins.

Sequenced material: CD4+ T cells sorted from blood. Receptor source: a young woman in good health. Both conserved end residues are part of each CDR3.

TRBV12-3/TRBV12-4	TRBJ2-1	CASTPAGGPISEQFF
TRBV6-2/TRBV6-3	TRBJ2-2	CASSQRTSGAGELFF
TRBV12-5	TRBJ2-3	CASADWVGGGTDTQYF
TRBV2	TRBJ1-2	CASGDSYYGYTF
TRBV20-1	TRBJ1-1	CSASDLGEAFF
TRBV4-3	TRBJ2-1	CASSQGQGSNNEQFF
TRBV2	TRBJ1-5	CASSRGHLSNQPQHF
TRBV20-1	TRBJ2-7	CSASWSSGSPEQYF
TRBV20-1	TRBJ2-5	CSARTRGGLIQETQYF
TRBV3-1	TRBJ2-5	CASSQLGDRETQYF
TRBV11-2	TRBJ2-2	CASSLGLAGGLSGTGELFF
TRBV7-8	TRBJ2-5	CASSPDGQETQYF
TRBV4-2	TRBJ2-2	CASSQEGGGRGLFF
TRBV29-1	TRBJ2-2	CSVRPGQTNTGELFF
TRBV20-1	TRBJ1-2	CSARASLAMNYGYTF
TRBV20-1	TRBJ2-5	CSASDKFGGLQETQYF
TRBV5-5	TRBJ1-5	CASRMDGFNQPQHF
TRBV7-3	TRBJ1-1	CASSLIQAKAFF
TRBV5-6	TRBJ2-3	CASSRLAEHTDTQYF
TRBV27	TRBJ2-3	CASSFATDTQYF
TRBV6-5	TRBJ2-3	CASSYGGGQGDTQYF